Below, 21 T cell receptor beta chains from the same sample are listed, as sequenced in a study of CD8+ T cells in alopecia areata. Treatment described: oral pan-JAK inhibitor, 5-10 mg twice daily. The authors extracted RNA and reverse transcribed it into cDNA as the sequencing template. Here immunoSEQ multiplex PCR was the method, and the copy in TCRdb shows in-frame clones only, minus some. The sample has over 150,000 clones, less than 70% seen once. The source was CD4+ T cells sorted from blood, collected at week 24, from a patient treated with tofacitinib. All receptors come from a human donor with alopecia areata.

The chain carries TRBV19 and TRBJ2-7, with 10 bases fitting TRBD1. V shed 5 bases and J 2 bases; nucleotides not matched to a gene: 6. The CDR3 totals 15 residues. Germline assignment: CDR1 LNHDA and CDR2 SQIVND (reference sequence). The CDR3 nucleotides read TGTGCCAGTAGTGAAGGACAGGGGGGTACCTACGAGCAGTACTTC. Its translation is CASSEGQGGTYEQYF.

This clone was seen a handful of times. This chain uses TRBV13 with TRBJ2-6; the D is unclear. V shed 0 bases and J shed 1 base, with 4 bases lying between them. The CDR3 has 15 residues. Per the germline V gene, CDR1 is PRHDT and CDR2 is FYEKMQ (reference sequence). DNA for the CDR3: TGTGCCAGCAGCTTAGGGCAGTCTGGGGCCAACGTCCTGACTTTC. It specifies CASSLGQSGANVLTF.

The chain recombines TRBV29-1 with TRBJ2-7; D is perhaps TRBD1 or TRBD2 (5 bases each). CDR1 SQVTM and CDR2 ANQGSEA come from the germline V gene. Trimming cost V 2 bases and J 6 bases, with 14 bases left between them. The CDR3 consists of 13 residues. This CDR3 reads CSVESWGYSEQYF. Written as DNA, the CDR3 is TGCAGCGTTGAAAGTTGGGGGTACTCCGAGCAGTACTTC.

This clone has only a few counts. V gene TRBV10-3 combines with J gene TRBJ2-1; 12 nucleotides align to TRBD1. J lost 8 bases, V lost 3 bases, and 11 bases had no gene match. The CDR3 is 17 residues long. Germline-derived CDR1 and CDR2 are ENHRY and SYGVKD. The CDR3 sequence is CAISDPGTGGAKDEQFF. Here the CDR3 DNA reads TGTGCCATCAGTGACCCCGGGACAGGGGGCGCCAAGGATGAGCAGTTCTTC.

The table lists this clone with a few counts. The chain has TRBV7-8 and TRBJ2-7; no clear D. The CDR3 extends over 12 amino acids. Trimming removed 2 bases from V and 3 bases from J, with 5 bases in between. CDR1 is SGHVS and CDR2 is FQNEAQ in the germline V gene. The CDR3 is CASSLRNYEQYF. Written as DNA, the CDR3 is TGTGCCAGCAGCTTAAGAAACTACGAGCAGTACTTC.

The J gene is TRBJ2-7, the V gene TRBV7-9; TRBD2 is a possible D gene (5 bases). The V and J ends lost 5 bases and 5 bases respectively, with 22 bases between them. The germline gives CDR1 SEHNR, CDR2 FQNEAQ (reference sequence). The CDR3 spans 16 residues. CDR3 DNA: TGTGCCAGCAGCCTACCTTGGGTACTAGGCGGCGACGAGCAGTACTTC. Its translation: CASSLPWVLGGDEQYF.

V and J are TRBV5-1 and TRBJ2-7; TRBD1 aligns across 7 bases. Germline CDR1 and CDR2: SGHRS and YFSETQ. V lost 2 bases, J lost 1 base, and 3 bases stayed unmatched. The CDR3 contains 14 residues. The CDR3 bases are TGCGCCAGCAGCTTCGACAGGGCATCCTACGAGCAGTACTTC. Translating it yields CASSFDRASYEQYF.

This chain joins TRBV25-1 and TRBJ1-3, with D perhaps matching TRBD1 (5 bases). This CDR3 has 14 residues. V lost 6 bases and J 4 bases, leaving 13 bases between the germline ends. CDR1 and CDR2 from the germline V gene are MGHDK and SYGVNS. The CDR3 spells CASRGDEGGNTIYF. In nucleotides, the CDR3 is TGTGCCAGCAGGGGAGATGAGGGGGGAAACACCATATATTTT.

The rearrangement uses TRBV30 and TRBJ1-2; 7 bases match TRBD1. The V and J ends lost 3 bases and 14 bases, in that order; junction bases with no gene match: 21. The CDR3 length is 15 residues. The germline CDR1 and CDR2 sequences are GTSNPN and SVGIG (reference sequence). The CDR3 is CAWRTLGQSPMARTF. The CDR3 DNA reads as TGTGCCTGGAGGACTCTGGGACAGTCCCCTATGGCTAGGACCTTC. Looking up the rest from reference TRBV30 and TRBJ1-2 gives the full variable domain: SQTIHQWPATLVQPVGSPLSLECTVEGTSNPNLYWYRQAAGRGLQLLFYSVGIGQISSEVPQNLSASRPQDRQFILSSKKLLLSDSGFYLCAWRTLGQSPMARTFGSGTRLTVV.

This clone has just one count. The J gene is TRBJ2-7, the V gene TRBV30, with a possible D match to TRBD1 (5 bases). The V gene's germline CDR1 is GTSNPN and CDR2 SVGIG (reference sequence). The CDR3 contains 14 residues. V shed 2 bases and J shed 2 bases, with 13 bases lying between them. In DNA form, the CDR3 reads TGTGCCTGGAGTTCTGCGGCAGGGACCTACGAGCAGTACTTC. Amino acid sequence: CAWSSAAGTYEQYF. Together with reference TRBV30 and TRBJ2-7, the CDR3 gives the full variable domain: SQTIHQWPATLVQPVGSPLSLECTVEGTSNPNLYWYRQAAGRGLQLLFYSVGIGQISSEVPQNLSASRPQDRQFILSSKKLLLSDSGFYLCAWSSAAGTYEQYFGPGTRLTVT.

Here the CDR3 DNA reads TGTGCCAGCAGCGATCCAGGGTCGAACACCGGGGAGCTGTTTTTT. The encoded protein is CASSDPGSNTGELFF. V and J are TRBV2 and TRBJ2-2; D may be TRBD1 (5 bases). The germline CDR1 and CDR2 sequences are SNHLY and FYNNEI. The CDR3 spans 15 residues. Trimming shortened V by 6 bases and J by 0 bases, and 11 bases separated the two germline ends.

V gene TRBV5-1 combines with J gene TRBJ2-3; 14 bases map to TRBD2. Trimming removed 7 bases from V and 2 bases from J; junction bases left unmatched: 6. This CDR3 is 16 amino acids long. Germline-derived CDR1 and CDR2 are SGHRS and YFSETQ. The CDR3 loop is CASQGLAGANTDTQYF. The CDR3 DNA sequence: TGCGCCAGCCAGGGACTAGCGGGGGCAAACACAGATACGCAGTATTTT.

V and J are TRBV25-1 and TRBJ2-5; the match to TRBD1 covers 9 bases. Per germline, CDR1 MGHDK and CDR2 SYGVNS. Germline trimming cut 9 bases from V and 2 bases from J; bases unmatched to any gene: 10. The CDR3 spans 15 residues. CDR3 sequence: CASASGDRVQETQYF. CDR3 bases: TGTGCCAGTGCCTCGGGGGACAGGGTGCAAGAGACCCAGTACTTC.

The gene calls are TRBV18 and TRBJ2-6, with unresolved D. The V gene lost 5 bases and the J gene lost 0 bases, with 5 bases spanning the gap. The CDR3 spans 14 residues. Looked up from germline, CDR1 is KGHSH and CDR2 is LQKENI. The CDR3, as DNA: TGTGCCAGCTCAACATACTCTGGGGCCAACGTCCTGACTTTC. Its translation: CASSTYSGANVLTF.

CDR3 region: CSYSTGTANQPQHF. For the CDR3, the DNA is TGCAGCTACTCGACCGGGACAGCTAATCAGCCCCAGCATTTT. This sequence joins TRBV29-1 and TRBJ1-5; TRBD1 matches 7 bases. V lost 8 bases, J lost 4 bases, and 11 bases stayed unmatched. This CDR3 has 14 amino acids. Germline V gene lookup returns CDR1 SQVTM and CDR2 ANQGSEA.

This clone was observed a single time. The V and J genes are TRBV29-1 and TRBJ1-2; D may be TRBD1 (6 bases). The V end was cut by 0 bases, the J end by 5 bases, with 19 bases between. This CDR3 is 16 amino acids long. Germline loops: CDR1 SQVTM, CDR2 ANQGSEA. The CDR3 nucleotides read TGCAGCGTTGAAGATAAACTCCGGGCAGGGGTATATGGCTACACCTTC. This sequence encodes CSVEDKLRAGVYGYTF. Together with reference TRBV29-1 and TRBJ1-2, the CDR3 gives the full variable domain: SAVISQKPSRDICQRGTSLTIQCQVDSQVTMMFWYRQQPGQSLTLIATANQGSEATYESGFVIDKFPISRPNLTFSTLTVSNMSPEDSSIYLCSVEDKLRAGVYGYTFGSGTRLTVV.

The chain employs TRBV27 and TRBJ2-5; no firm D call. Trimming left V 5 bases short and J 5 bases short, with 9 bases between. Germline V gene data show CDR1 as MNHEY and CDR2 as SMNVEV (reference sequence). The length of the CDR3 is 12 residues. CDR3 sequence reads: CASSVGVETQYF. For the CDR3, the DNA is TGTGCCAGCAGTGTAGGAGTGGAGACCCAGTACTTC.

This clone showed up just a few times. The chain joins TRBV5-1 to TRBJ1-2; no firm D call. The CDR3 is 11 amino acids. Per germline, CDR1 SGHRS and CDR2 YFSETQ. V lost 2 bases and J lost 4, with 3 bases in between. The CDR3 sequence is CASSFGYGYTF. For the CDR3, the DNA is TGCGCCAGCAGCTTCGGCTATGGCTACACCTTC.

V is TRBV6-5 and J is TRBJ2-1, with a weak D call TRBD2 (5 bases). CDR1 MNHEY and CDR2 SVGAGI come from the germline V gene. The length of the CDR3 is 16 residues. The ends were cut back, 0 bases at V and 7 bases at J, with 16 bases in the middle. The DNA of the CDR3 is TGTGCCAGCAGTTACTCGTGGACTCTGACATCGAATGAGCAGTTCTTC. This translates into CASSYSWTLTSNEQFF.

This clone was recorded once. The chain employs TRBV29-1 and TRBJ2-3, with D perhaps assigned TRBD1 or TRBD2 (7 bases each). Germline V gene lookup returns CDR1 SQVTM and CDR2 ANQGSEA. The V gene lost 0 bases and the J gene lost 5 bases, with 9 bases spanning the gap. The CDR3 loop spans 13 amino acids. For the CDR3, the DNA is TGCAGCGTTGAAGACAGGGGGGGAGATACGCAGTATTTT. Protein sequence: CSVEDRGGDTQYF.

The rearrangement uses TRBV7-9 and TRBJ1-3, with TRBD1 as a possible D gene (6 bases). V lost 5 bases and J 0 bases, leaving 14 bases between the germline ends. Germline lookup yields CDR1 SEHNR and CDR2 FQNEAQ (reference sequence). There are 16 residues in the CDR3. CDR3 in DNA: TGTGCCAGCAGCGATCAGGGGTCGGGCTCTGGAAACACCATATATTTT. Translated, it gives CASSDQGSGSGNTIYF. The full variable domain, rest sourced from reference TRBV7-9 and TRBJ1-3, is DTGVSQNPRHKITKRGQNVTFRCDPISEHNRLYWYRQTLGQGPEFLTYFQNEAQLEKSRLLSDRFSAERPKGSFSTLEIQRTEQGDSAMYLCASSDQGSGSGNTIYFGEGSWLTVV.